This T cell receptor (beta chain) originates from a study of PD-1 blockade in mismatch repair-deficient tumors. Trimming cost V 0 bases and J 2 bases, with 12 bases left between them. Germline CDR1 reads MGHRA; CDR2 reads YSYEKL. CDR3 length equals 16 residues. Produced via immunoSEQ multiplex PCR; TCRdb's table is partial and in-frame only. The table shows tens of thousands of clones, with about 81% occurring only once. About this clone itself: Its antigen remains unknown.

Three pembrolizumab responders had their TCRs sequenced. General observations from the study: Tumor-resident clones, often absent from pretreatment blood, expanded after pembrolizumab and then contracted.

The specimen was PBMCs, collected before pembrolizumab treatment. The chain joins TRBV4-1 to TRBJ2-3; possible D gene TRBD1, 6 bases. The TCR originated in an adult with mismatch repair-deficient cancer. CDR3 protein: CASSQENRVFTDTQYF. The CDR3 DNA sequence: TGCGCCAGCAGCCAAGAAAACAGGGTTTTCACAGATACGCAGTATTTT.